These 14 T cell receptor beta chains were sequenced from one sample in a study of blood T cell repertoires in COVID-19 (dated by TCRdb to between 2020 and 2021). Receptor amplification or capture employed the immunoSEQ multiplex PCR assay. TCRdb stores this immuneACCESS table with in-frame sequences only. Part of the clones is absent; in the studies checked, under half of the shortfall reflects unresolved V genes, and no reason is known for the rest. The sample table contains about 130,000 clones; only one count was recorded for around 85% of them. The ten largest clones capture around 4.1% of the sample. The sample comprised peripheral blood. Receptors originate from a human donor in a cohort sampled during active COVID-19.

This rearrangement joins TRBV6-2 or TRBV6-3 to TRBJ2-5; 10 bases match TRBD2. This CDR3 region has 17 residues. The V gene end was trimmed by 2 bases and the J gene end by 3 bases; junction bases not matched to a gene: 9. Per germline, CDR1 MNHEY and CDR2 SVGEGT. The CDR3 sequence is CASSYRLLAGAKETQYF. CDR3 nucleotide sequence: TGTGCCAGCAGTTACCGACTCCTAGCGGGGGCAAAAGAGACCCAGTACTTC.

The chain couples TRBV7-2 to TRBJ2-5, with D possibly matching TRBD1 (5 bases). Trimming shortened V by 3 bases and J by 7 bases, and 15 bases separated the two germline ends. The CDR3 extends over 14 amino acids. Germline CDR1 and CDR2: SGHTA and FQGNSA. The CDR3 DNA sequence: TGTGCCAGCAGCTTGGGCGCGAACCAGGGGACCCAGTACTTC. It encodes CASSLGANQGTQYF.

This clone was seen a few times. The chain has TRBV7-9 and TRBJ1-1; D not resolved. CDR3 length: 13 amino acids. Deletions cut 3 bases from V and 3 bases from J, with 8 bases between. CDR1 and CDR2 from the germline V gene are SEHNR and FQNEAQ (reference sequence). Here the CDR3 reads CASSFSRHTEAFF. The CDR3, as DNA: TGTGCCAGCAGCTTCTCTAGACACACTGAAGCTTTCTTT.

This clone has only one observation. The gene calls are TRBV4-3 and TRBJ1-1; 7 nucleotides agree with TRBD1. V was clipped by 0 bases and J by 3 bases; unmatched bases: 4. The CDR3 has 15 residues. Germline V gives CDR1 LGHNA, CDR2 YSLEER. In DNA, the CDR3 is TGCGCCAGCAGCCAAGATCTGCAGGGGGACACTGAAGCTTTCTTT. Residues: CASSQDLQGDTEAFF.

The chain uses TRBV9 and TRBJ2-7; maybe TRBD2 (5 bases). Germline V gene lookup returns CDR1 SGDLS and CDR2 YYNGEE. This CDR3 spans 13 amino acids. V gave up 4 bases and J gave up 5 bases, with 13 bases separating them. Here the CDR3 DNA reads TGTGCCAGCAGCACCAGCGTCGGGAACGAGCAGTACTTC. Protein product: CASSTSVGNEQYF.

V gene TRBV5-8 combines with J gene TRBJ2-3, with D possibly matching TRBD2 (5 bases). Per the germline V gene, CDR1 is SGHTS and CDR2 is YDEGEE. V gave up 0 bases and J gave up 14 bases, with 13 bases separating them. The CDR3 has 12 residues. The CDR3 here is CASSLALTGRYF. The CDR3 bases are TGTGCCAGCAGCTTGGCCTTAACGGGGAGGTATTTT.

In this sample, this clone turned up once. The chain recombines TRBV15 with TRBJ2-1, with D possibly matching TRBD2 (5 bases). Trimming pared 0 bases from V and 2 bases from J, leaving 29 bases between. The V gene's germline CDR1 is LNHNV and CDR2 YYDKDF (reference sequence). This CDR3 has 22 amino acids. The CDR3 DNA is TGTGCCACCAGCAGAGATTTTTCGGTTACCACCCCCACGGGAATAGCCTACAATGAGCAGTTCTTC. Protein sequence: CATSRDFSVTTPTGIAYNEQFF.

DNA for the CDR3: TGTGCCAGCACCCGTTTACTAGCGGGGAATGAGCAGTTCTTC. Translation gives CASTRLLAGNEQFF. The chain joins TRBV27 to TRBJ2-1; 10 bases fit TRBD2. Trimming cost V 7 bases and J 7 bases; bases outside gene matches: 7. Germline CDR1 reads MNHEY; CDR2 reads SMNVEV (reference sequence). The CDR3 spans 14 residues.

The J gene is TRBJ1-5, the V gene TRBV10-3; tentative D call: TRBD1 (6 bases). V lost 7 bases to trimming and J lost 4 bases, with 11 bases between them. The CDR3 totals 13 residues. Germline V CDR1 and CDR2: ENHRY, SYGVKD. CDR3 sequence reads: CAIKQGINQPQHF. As DNA, the CDR3 is TGTGCCATCAAACAGGGTATAAATCAGCCCCAGCATTTT.

This CDR3 is CASSSGEANYGYTF. CDR3 DNA: TGTGCCAGCAGTTCGGGGGAAGCTAACTATGGCTACACCTTC. This sequence joins TRBV28 and TRBJ1-2, with D tentatively TRBD1 (5 bases). The germline gives CDR1 MDHEN, CDR2 SYDVKM. The germline V and J ends were trimmed by 4 bases and 0 bases, with 9 bases remaining between them. The CDR3 has 14 residues.

CDR3 sequence reads: CASSLKLKGTEAFF. DNA for the CDR3: TGTGCCAGCAGCTTGAAGCTAAAGGGGACTGAAGCTTTCTTT. V is TRBV5-6 and J is TRBJ1-1, with a tentative D call TRBD1 (5 bases). In germline, CDR1 is SGHDT, CDR2 YYEEEE. The V end was cut by 1 base, the J end by 5 bases, with 12 bases between. This CDR3 is 14 amino acids long.

This sequence joins TRBV4-3 and TRBJ2-2; D call uncertain. The CDR3 has 12 amino acids. Germline V gene sequence: CDR1 LGHNA, CDR2 YSLEER. Trimming stripped 0 bases from V and 7 bases from J, with 3 bases between. The CDR3 loop reads CASSQDRGELFF. The CDR3 DNA reads as TGCGCCAGCAGCCAAGATCGCGGGGAGCTGTTTTTT.

This clone was detected once. V usage is TRBV10-3 and J usage is TRBJ1-1; D is possibly TRBD1 (6 bases). Germline loops: CDR1 ENHRY, CDR2 SYGVKD. The CDR3 sequence is 13 residues long. Deletions cut 3 bases from V and 5 bases from J, with 10 bases between. The CDR3 sequence is CAISDFQGTEAFF. The CDR3 region has the DNA TGTGCCATCAGTGATTTTCAGGGGACTGAAGCTTTCTTT.

The genes are TRBV18 and TRBJ1-2; a possible D gene is TRBD1 (5 bases). The CDR3 extends over 14 amino acids. Germline V gene lookup returns CDR1 KGHSH and CDR2 LQKENI. V lost 3 bases, J lost 8 bases, and 16 bases lay in between. The CDR3 loop reads CASSPLQGSGGYTF. DNA of the CDR3: TGTGCCAGCTCACCCCTTCAAGGTTCAGGGGGCTACACCTTC.